The next 19 T cell receptor beta chains were all read from a single sample in a study of cytomegalovirus exposure and HLA in healthy donors. PCR involved 60 Vbeta and 13 Jbeta primers. TCRdb's copy holds only in-frame clones and misses some; the assay was immunoSEQ multiplex PCR. The data contain 65,000 to 100,000 clones, roughly 80% of them singletons. Sequenced material: PBMCs. The receptor set was obtained from a woman aged 40 to 50 in good health and CMV-seropositive.

This chain's CDR3 is CASSYAGQGNTEAFF. The DNA of the CDR3 is TGTGCCAGCAGTTACGCGGGACAGGGAAACACTGAAGCTTTCTTT. The V and J genes are TRBV6-5 and TRBJ1-1; TRBD1 matches at 9 bases. The CDR3 is 15 residues long. Germline V CDR1 and CDR2: MNHEY, SVGAGI. V gave up 2 bases and J gave up 2 bases; unmatched junction bases: 3.

The chain's CDR3 is CATPRGGTTYNEQFF. Written as DNA, the CDR3 is TGTGCCACCCCCAGAGGAGGAACCACCTACAATGAGCAGTTCTTC. The gene calls are TRBV7-9 and TRBJ2-1, with a possible D match to TRBD2 (5 bases). The germline CDR1 and CDR2 sequences are SEHNR and FQNEAQ (reference sequence). The CDR3 extends over 15 amino acids. V was cut by 10 bases and J by 2 bases, with 18 bases left in between.

This sequence joins TRBV27 and TRBJ2-1; tentatively, D is TRBD1 (6 bases). Trimming shortened V by 5 bases and J by 0 bases, and 11 bases separated the two germline ends. This CDR3 region has 15 residues. From germline, CDR1 is MNHEY and CDR2 SMNVEV (reference sequence). CDR3 DNA sequence: TGTGCCAGCAGTATTACAGGGATCTCCTACAATGAGCAGTTCTTC. Protein sequence: CASSITGISYNEQFF.

This sequence joins TRBV4-1 and TRBJ1-1; D not resolved. Germline V gene data show CDR1 as MGHRA and CDR2 as YSYEKL. V lost 0 bases to trimming and J lost 1 base, with 6 bases between them. There are 14 residues in the CDR3. The CDR3 bases are TGCGCCAGCAGCCAAGAACCAGGGAACACTGAAGCTTTCTTT. It encodes CASSQEPGNTEAFF.

This chain's CDR3 is CASSQVSLLQETQYF. CDR3 nucleotides: TGTGCCAGCAGCCAAGTTTCACTCCTCCAAGAGACCCAGTACTTC. This chain uses TRBV14 with TRBJ2-5; unclear D gene. This CDR3 contains 15 residues. The ends were cut back, 1 base at V and 1 base at J, with 10 bases in the middle. Germline CDR1 and CDR2: SGHDN and FVKESK.

J is TRBJ2-7 and V is TRBV10-3; D possibly corresponds to TRBD2 (5 bases). Germline CDR1 ENHRY, CDR2 SYGVKD. CDR3 length equals 14 residues. V lost 6 bases and J 2 bases, leaving 14 bases between the germline ends. CDR3 loop: CAISESGIPYEQYF. The CDR3 coding sequence is TGTGCCATCAGCGAGAGCGGTATCCCCTACGAGCAGTACTTC.

The J gene is TRBJ1-2, the V gene TRBV29-1, with D perhaps TRBD1 (5 bases). The length of the CDR3 is 12 residues. Germline CDR1 and CDR2: SQVTM and ANQGSEA. Trimming left V 5 bases short and J 5 bases short, with 12 bases between. The CDR3 coding sequence is TGCAGCGTTCCGGAGACAGCTTATGGCTACACCTTC. Translation gives CSVPETAYGYTF. The full variable domain, rest sourced from reference TRBV29-1 and TRBJ1-2, is SAVISQKPSRDICQRGTSLTIQCQVDSQVTMMFWYRQQPGQSLTLIATANQGSEATYESGFVIDKFPISRPNLTFSTLTVSNMSPEDSSIYLCSVPETAYGYTFGSGTRLTVV.

This clone has only one observation. V and J are TRBV19 and TRBJ2-5; 10 bases agree with TRBD2. Germline CDR1 and CDR2: LNHDA and SQIVND (reference sequence). The CDR3 loop spans 16 amino acids. V shed 6 bases, J shed 0 bases, and the junction held 7 bases outside the gene matches. The CDR3 loop reads CASRNLAGGNQETQYF. The DNA for the CDR3 is TGTGCCAGTAGAAATTTAGCGGGGGGAAACCAAGAGACCCAGTACTTC.

The rearrangement links TRBV9 to TRBJ2-5; D uncertain. CDR1 and CDR2 (germline): SGDLS, YYNGEE. This CDR3 is 14 amino acids long. Trimming removed 0 bases at V and 5 bases at J, with 11 bases between. The CDR3 protein is CASSVDAGRETQYF. CDR3 coding DNA: TGTGCCAGCAGCGTAGACGCAGGAAGGGAGACCCAGTACTTC.

This clone was seen a handful of times. The genes are TRBV5-1 and TRBJ1-1; a possible D gene is TRBD1 (5 bases). V lost 2 bases and J 4 bases, leaving 9 bases between the germline ends. Germline CDR1 SGHRS, CDR2 YFSETQ. This CDR3 is built from 13 residues. The chain's CDR3 is CASSFRGVTEAFF. For the CDR3, the DNA is TGCGCCAGCAGCTTCCGGGGGGTCACTGAAGCTTTCTTT.

The chain uses TRBV7-2 and TRBJ1-2; D gene unclear. The CDR3 extends over 14 amino acids. Germline CDR1 and CDR2: SGHTA and FQGNSA. V was pared by 1 base and J by 4 bases, with 10 bases between. The CDR3 region is CASSLGSSTYGYTF. CDR3 nucleotide sequence: TGTGCCAGCAGCTTAGGGAGCTCGACCTATGGCTACACCTTC.

This clone was seen only once. This CDR3 reads CASSPLPRGSTYEQYF. CDR3 in DNA: TGTGCCAGCAGTCCGCTGCCGCGCGGGAGTACCTACGAGCAGTACTTC. The rearrangement joins TRBV28 to TRBJ2-7; 7 nucleotides align to TRBD2. The germline CDR1 and CDR2 sequences are MDHEN and SYDVKM. Trimming took 5 bases from V and 2 from J; bases not matched to a gene: 12. The CDR3 sequence is 16 residues long.

The chain employs TRBV4-2 and TRBJ1-4, with D maybe TRBD1 (5 bases). The germline V gene has CDR1 LGHNA and CDR2 YNFKEQ. The length of the CDR3 is 16 residues. The V end lost 4 bases, the J end lost 0 bases, and 12 bases lay between the germline ends. DNA for the CDR3: TGTGCCAGCAGCCGCCCCTCAGGGTCAACTAATGAAAAACTGTTTTTT. Its translation is CASSRPSGSTNEKLFF.

The rearrangement joins TRBV19 to TRBJ2-7; possibly TRBD1 for D (6 bases). V was shortened by 4 bases and J by 7 bases, with 14 bases between the two germline ends. The germline gives CDR1 LNHDA, CDR2 SQIVND (reference sequence). The CDR3 sequence is 13 residues long. CDR3 bases: TGTGCCAGTAGTACGTTACAGGGAAGTGAGCAGTACTTC. Its translation: CASSTLQGSEQYF.

V usage is TRBV9 and J usage is TRBJ1-2, with 7 bases fitting TRBD1. The CDR3 contains 14 residues. Germline loops: CDR1 SGDLS, CDR2 YYNGEE. The trim removed 0 bases at V and 3 bases at J, leaving 2 bases unmatched. CDR3 residues: CASSVGGTDYGYTF. Written as DNA, the CDR3 is TGTGCCAGCAGCGTAGGGGGGACAGACTATGGCTACACCTTC. Together with reference TRBV9 and TRBJ1-2, the CDR3 gives the full variable domain: DSGVTQTPKHLITATGQRVTLRCSPRSGDLSVYWYQQSLDQGLQFLIQYYNGEERAKGNILERFSAQQFPDLHSELNLSSLELGDSALYFCASSVGGTDYGYTFGSGTRLTVV.

This clone appeared a single time. This chain joins TRBV9 and TRBJ2-1, with 10 bases identical to TRBD2. CDR1 is SGDLS, CDR2 YYNGEE, per germline. The V segment lost 0 bases and the J segment 2 bases; nucleotides outside the gene matches: 2. The CDR3 covers 16 residues. CDR3 bases: TGTGCCAGCAGCGTAGTAGCGGGAGGCGCCTACAATGAGCAGTTCTTC. Its translation: CASSVVAGGAYNEQFF.

This clone was seen a handful of times. The V call is TRBV5-1, the J call TRBJ2-5; tentative D call: TRBD2 (6 bases). The J call may be in error: the DNA end matches TRBJ2-7 better. This CDR3 has 13 residues. CDR1 SGHRS and CDR2 YFSETQ come from the germline V gene. The CDR3 reads CASSPDRGGEQYF. The CDR3 bases are TGCGCCAGCAGCCCGGACCGGGGAGGCGAGCAGTACTTC.

The rearrangement uses TRBV19 and TRBJ2-7, with TRBD2 as a possible D gene (5 bases). CDR3 size: 13 residues. Per the germline V gene, CDR1 is LNHDA and CDR2 is SQIVND (reference sequence). The germline V and J ends were trimmed by 5 bases and 2 bases, with 10 bases remaining between them. Here the CDR3 DNA reads TGTGCCAGTAGTGGCACAGCGGCCTACGAGCAGTACTTC. It yields the protein CASSGTAAYEQYF.

J is TRBJ2-7 and V is TRBV6-5; possible D gene TRBD1, 6 bases. The V gene's germline CDR1 is MNHEY and CDR2 SVGAGI. This CDR3 region has 14 residues. Trimming stripped 5 bases from V and 2 bases from J, with 13 bases between. CDR3 in DNA: TGTGCCAGCAGTACGGACAGTGGTCCCTACGAGCAGTACTTC. It encodes CASSTDSGPYEQYF.